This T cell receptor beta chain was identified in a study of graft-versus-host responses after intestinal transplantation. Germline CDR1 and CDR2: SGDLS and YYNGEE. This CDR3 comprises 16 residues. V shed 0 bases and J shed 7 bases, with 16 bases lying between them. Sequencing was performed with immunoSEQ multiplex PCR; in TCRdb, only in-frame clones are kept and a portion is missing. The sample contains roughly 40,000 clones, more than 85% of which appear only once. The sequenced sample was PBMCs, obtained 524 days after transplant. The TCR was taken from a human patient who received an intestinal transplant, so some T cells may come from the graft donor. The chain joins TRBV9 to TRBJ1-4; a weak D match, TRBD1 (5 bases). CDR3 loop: CASSVAGGNLGEKLFF. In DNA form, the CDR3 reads TGTGCCAGCAGCGTAGCTGGGGGTAACTTGGGTGAAAAACTGTTTTTT.